This T cell receptor (beta chain) was sequenced in a study of vaccination and CD4 T cells after COVID-19. Study in general: As a positive control, some control cultures were given a CEFX pool, while others were given an HIV-1 Nef pool or no peptide.

Overall study results and limits: Convalescent patients displayed spike mono-reactivity in 304 of 307 vaccine-specific clones.

Scientists ran DNA taken from cultured CD4+ T cells through the Oncomine TCR Beta short-read assay for sequencing. Genomic DNA from cultured CD4+ T cells was extracted. TCRdb fed the PCR reads into MiXCR, producing one record per CDR3 protein. This sample carries 5,000 to 7,500 distinct CDR3 sequences, around a third of them seen once, and the ten largest clones take around 28%. Regarding treatment: approximately 11-day PBMC culture with coronavirus spike peptide pools or control peptides (ViraFEST assay). The collection of CD4+ T cells from the unexposed donor took place before the COVID-19 pandemic (2011-2018). The germline V gene encodes CDR1 SQVTM and CDR2 ANQGSEA. Trimming took 5 bases from V and 2 from J; bases not matched to a gene: 6. The CDR3 spans 13 residues. In this sample, this clonotype turned up a few times. Antigen specificity is unknown.

The chain links TRBV29-1 to TRBJ2-7; 7 nucleotides line up with TRBD1. Specimen: CD4+ T cells from blood, cultured in vitro. This sequence originates from a human donor in good health. Written as DNA, the CDR3 is TGCAGCGTTCCGGGACAGAACACCTACGAGCAGTACTTC. Amino acid sequence: CSVPGQNTYEQYF.